This T cell receptor beta chain was retrieved from a study of beta chain features in type 1 diabetes (dated by TCRdb to the late 2010s). In the study overall: No differences in mean age, gender distribution, total cell number or subset yield were found between patients and healthy donors. A total of 85 million to 140 million sorted cells were examined across all samples, and a strong correlation was observed between cell number per subset and RNA yield. In the study, recently diagnosed type 1 diabetes patients and matched healthy donors were compared on the TCRB repertoires of their sorted circulating CD4+ T cell subsets. Regulatory and stem cell-like memory subsets were isolated from only 8 patients and roughly 8 healthy donors, whereas naive and central memory subsets came from all 28 donors.

The entire isolated RNA was reverse transcribed using the High Capacity cDNA Reverse Transcription Kit, and thus expressed TCRB transcripts were sequenced. Naive, central memory and regulatory T cell samples underwent deep immunoSEQ sequencing, averaging approximately 3.3 million total reads per sample. Sorted cells were lysed in RLT buffer, and RNA was extracted using DNase-treated RNeasy Micro or Mini kits according to cell number. To prevent cross-contamination, every cell subset was processed on its own, while patient and healthy donor samples were processed together. The immunoSEQ multiplex PCR was used to amplify TCRB sequences from cDNA, yielding 87-bp fragments that span the CDR3 region. Sequencing of the amplicons was performed on the Illumina HiSeq platform. Per the original workflow: PCR bias was corrected computationally using synthetic template baselines, and reads within Hamming distance 2 were collapsed, with unmergeable singletons discarded. Reads were aligned against IMGT so that V, D and J genes, CDR3 length and insertions or deletions at six rearrangement sites could be assigned. Within each subset, clonotype counts were normalized to the number of sorted cells before true diversity and Gini coefficients were calculated with the tcR R package. The overlap coefficient, calculated on TCRB nucleotide sequences, was used to measure repertoire sharing. Sourced from immuneACCESS, this table was stored by TCRdb with only in-frame sequences that have V and J called. A share of the clones is absent; for the studies checked, an unresolved V gene accounts for under half, and the remainder has no known explanation. The V and J calls and clone size are taken from that table; D and trimming were inferred from the DNA. Recorded for this sample are under 200,000 clones; about 9.8% of them occurred a single time. Around 2.5% of the sample is taken by the ten largest.

Each donor gave one peripheral blood draw, averaging approximately 110 mL, which was collected into heparinised tubes. A BD FACSAria II was used to sort naive, central memory, regulatory and stem cell-like memory CD4+ T cells with a panel that included CD45RO, CCR7, CD25, CD127, CD95 and CD27. All sorted populations exceeded 95% purity. PBMCs were isolated immediately by Lymphoprep density gradient centrifugation and stained directly without culture. So that batch effects would be minimized, each experiment stained and sorted samples in pairs, pairing one healthy donor with one patient. From a lookup of the germline V gene (reference sequence), CDR1 and CDR2 are LNHDA and SQIVND. The CDR3 numbers 17 residues from cysteine through phenylalanine. Only the CDR3 portion is preserved as DNA: 51 bases, with reading frame beginning at the first base. Trimming accounts for 6 bases at V and 7 bases at J, while the number of junction bases matched to no gene is 9.

Turning to this clone: Its target antigen remains unknown. No qualities accompany the bases; no much larger clone lies one base away.

Results and caveats for the whole study, not just this receptor: Only small numbers of individuals were included in the HLA sub-analyses, which left unresolved whether HLA type had any influence on TCRB rearrangement. Type 1 diabetes patients showed a moderate but significant shortening of TCRB CDR3 length in all four CD4+ subsets. At VDJ recombination sites, patients with type 1 diabetes made fewer insertions and deleted more nucleotides, a pattern implying thymic rearrangement abnormalities. Naive, central memory and regulatory TCRB repertoires appeared to be more alike among patients than among healthy donors. Because cDNA was sequenced instead of genomic DNA, highly expressing activated cells could be over-represented, though the groups showed no difference in activation or CD3 levels. Shorter templates might have been favored by PCR, but patient and control samples were amplified and corrected together, so both groups would have been affected equally by any skew.

Source material: central memory CD4+ T cells from blood. This chain is built from TRBV19 and TRBJ2-1; TRBD2 fits 16 bases in the junction. This clonotype was sampled from a woman younger than 30 in good health. The DNA reads as follows: TGTGCCAGTAGGGGGGGACTAGCGGGAGGGCTTCGGAATGAGCAGTTCTTC. This encodes CASRGGLAGGLRNEQFF. Reference TRBV19 and TRBJ2-1 proteins supply the regions before and after the CDR3; the full variable domain is: DGGITQSPKYLFRKEGQNVTLSCEQNLNHDAMYWYRQDPGQGLRLIYYSQIVNDFQKGDIAEGYSVSREKKESFPLTVTSAQKNPTAFYLCASRGGLAGGLRNEQFFGPGTRLTVL.